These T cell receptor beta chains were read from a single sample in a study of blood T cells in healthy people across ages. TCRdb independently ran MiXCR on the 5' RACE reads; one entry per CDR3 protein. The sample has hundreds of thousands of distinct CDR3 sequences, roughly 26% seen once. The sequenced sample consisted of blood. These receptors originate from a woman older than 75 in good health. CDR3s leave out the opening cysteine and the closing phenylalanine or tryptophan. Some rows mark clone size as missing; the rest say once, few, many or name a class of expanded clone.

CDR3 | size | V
SAPPGLAGLGTQY | many | TRBV20-1
ASSLGQSNEADTQY | many | TRBV7-9
ASSRAGRLAKNIQY | few | TRBV3-1
ASSSATNEKLF | few | TRBV18
ASSYRGQAGGYT | many | TRBV6-6
ASSLSHLRLNYGYT | few | TRBV5-5
SASRPDRVGETQY | many | TRBV20-1
ASSPREGITEAF | NA | TRBV7-8
ATSRDGSYNSPLH | few | TRBV15
SAGTGGNLSYEQY | few | TRBV20-1
ASSLQGWKNTEAF | once | TRBV12-3/TRBV12-4
ASSADHIERGDEQF | many | TRBV9
ASSLAGRVGQPQH | many | TRBV7-2
ASSQVLGGSDTQY | few | TRBV14
ASSLSGTGGVKSYGYT | many | TRBV7-2
ASSQGGLLAKNIQY | many | TRBV4-3
ASSIGGGIGYT | NA | TRBV5-1
ASSAQDRLNEQF | many | TRBV5-4
SAPPFRAGRVTDTQY | many | TRBV20-1
ASSRGGRISETQY | many | TRBV7-9
ASSINFGTNTYGYT | NA | TRBV7-2
ASSSPGQGSYEQY | many | TRBV28
ASSLEQLAGYNEQF | NA | TRBV5-6
ASSLDYPGAGELF | NA | TRBV7-6
ASGPGGNEKLF | NA | TRBV5-1
AAQPSGGQGFSGANVLT | many | TRBV10-2
ASRPRTSGVMEQY | many | TRBV6-2/TRBV6-3
ASSPFLGVGTDTQY | few | TRBV7-9
SARDRQGARAQY | many | TRBV20-1
ASRFTRESNQPQH | many | TRBV2